This T cell receptor (beta chain) was documented in a study of shared clonotypes between healthy human individuals. The CDR3 has 15 residues. V lost 5 bases and J lost 0; bases outside the gene matches: 3. Germline CDR1 SGHAT, CDR2 FQNNGV. Sorted-subset replicate PCRs used 150 to 250 ng of genomic DNA. This amount corresponded to 30,000 to 35,000 T cell genomes. Sequencing used immunoSEQ multiplex PCR; TCRdb keeps in-frame clones, though not all of them. The sample contains some 2.1 million clones, 85% to 95% of which appear only once. With respect to this clone: The antigen is undetermined.

Study-wide results and limits: Sampling included only blood; tissue repertoires likely differ. Genetic and exposure-history diversity was limited by the small donor number.

This TCR came from a man aged 18 to 35 in good health. This chain connects TRBV11-2 to TRBJ2-7; 11 nucleotides align to TRBD2. Sample: naive CD4+ T cells sorted from blood. Described subset: CD45RA+ positively selected. CDR3 protein: CASSPSGRSSYEQYF. The CDR3 nucleotides read TGTGCCAGCAGCCCTAGCGGGAGGAGCTCCTACGAGCAGTACTTC.